A single sample is the source of the 12 T cell receptor beta chains below, sequenced in a study of cytomegalovirus exposure and HLA in healthy donors. Method: immunoSEQ multiplex PCR; TCRdb's copy keeps in-frame clones and lacks some. The table has roughly 150,000 clones, 85% seen once. Sequencing was done on a sample of PBMCs. These receptors all come from a young man in good health and CMV-seropositive.

V usage is TRBV4-2 and J usage is TRBJ1-1; D might be TRBD1 (6 bases). Germline lookup yields CDR1 LGHNA and CDR2 YNFKEQ. CDR3 length equals 16 residues. V lost 4 bases to trimming and J lost 0 bases, with 15 bases between them. The CDR3 bases are TGTGCCAGCAGCCGGGAAGGGGGAGTCATGAACACTGAAGCTTTCTTT. Translating gives CASSREGGVMNTEAFF.

V and J are TRBV5-5 and TRBJ1-2; no reliable D call. The V end lost 1 base, the J end lost 2 bases, and 9 bases lay between the germline ends. This CDR3 region has 14 residues. CDR1 and CDR2 (germline): SGHKS, YYEKEE (reference sequence). CDR3 DNA sequence: TGTGCCAGCAGCTTGTTGTGGCCGAACTATGGCTACACCTTC. It is translated as CASSLLWPNYGYTF.

The V gene is TRBV6-5, the J gene TRBJ2-7; 10 nucleotides line up with TRBD1. CDR3 length: 14 amino acids. The V and J ends lost 6 bases and 1 base, in that order; junction bases with no gene match: 3. CDR1 and CDR2 (germline): MNHEY, SVGAGI. The CDR3 DNA follows: TGTGCCAGCAGGAAGGGACAGGGGTCCTACGAGCAGTACTTC. Its translation is CASRKGQGSYEQYF.

The CDR3 is CASSLTSGGPVNEQFF. The DNA for the CDR3 is TGTGCCAGCAGCTTAACTAGCGGGGGCCCTGTCAACGAGCAGTTCTTC. This chain joins TRBV7-2 and TRBJ2-1, with 11 positions matching TRBD2. CDR3 length: 16 residues. J lost 10 bases, V lost 2 bases, and 10 bases had no gene match. Germline CDR1 and CDR2: SGHTA and FQGNSA.

This chain links TRBV9 with TRBJ1-2; D is uncertain. CDR3 length: 14 amino acids. V dropped 0 bases and J dropped 4 bases, with 10 bases sitting between them. Per the germline V gene, CDR1 is SGDLS and CDR2 is YYNGEE. CDR3 sequence (DNA): TGTGCCAGCAGCGTAGCCGGGGTTCGCTATGGCTACACCTTC. Its protein product is CASSVAGVRYGYTF.

The chain employs TRBV28 and TRBJ2-3; D call uncertain. The CDR3 runs to 14 residues. Germline loops: CDR1 MDHEN, CDR2 SYDVKM. V was cut by 3 bases and J by 3 bases, with 10 bases left in between. The CDR3: CASSFRLRTDTQYF. CDR3 bases: TGTGCCAGCAGTTTTAGACTTCGAACAGATACGCAGTATTTT.

V and J are TRBV2 and TRBJ2-3; TRBD2 is a possible D gene (6 bases). V was pared by 8 bases and J by 2 bases, with 17 bases between. The V gene's germline CDR1 is SNHLY and CDR2 FYNNEI. The CDR3 covers 15 residues. The CDR3 DNA is TGTGCCAGCGGCAGGTGGCGGGGCGCCACAGATACGCAGTATTTT. Protein: CASGRWRGATDTQYF.

Only one count was recorded for this clone. This chain uses TRBV15 with TRBJ2-5; a weak D match, TRBD2 (6 bases). CDR3 length: 16 amino acids. Germline values: CDR1 LNHNV, CDR2 YYDKDF (reference sequence). The V end was cut by 1 base, the J end by 8 bases, with 20 bases between. CDR3 bases: TGTGCCACCAGCAGAGGCCTGGGGGGAGCAAGAGAAACCCAGTACTTC. Residues: CATSRGLGGARETQYF.

The V gene is TRBV2, the J gene TRBJ2-7; D is unresolved. Germline CDR1 and CDR2: SNHLY and FYNNEI. V shed 4 bases and J shed 3 bases, with 13 bases lying between them. The CDR3 consists of 14 residues. The CDR3 is CASSATHTGYEQYF. In DNA, the CDR3 is TGTGCCAGCAGTGCTACACACACGGGCTACGAGCAGTACTTC.

The rearrangement links TRBV2 to TRBJ1-3, with 8 bases fitting TRBD1. The CDR3 spans 19 residues. Germline loops: CDR1 SNHLY, CDR2 FYNNEI. Trimming at V came to 8 bases and at J to 1 base, leaving 19 bases not matched to a gene. The CDR3 coding sequence is TGTGCCAGCTTCTCCCAGGCCGACAGGGGAATTGGTTCTGGAAACACCATATATTTT. Its protein product is CASFSQADRGIGSGNTIYF.

CDR3 nucleotides: TGCGCCAGCAGCCGTGCCGGACAGGGTAACTACGAGCAGTACTTC. Translated, it gives CASSRAGQGNYEQYF. This rearrangement joins TRBV5-1 to TRBJ2-7; 8 nucleotides line up with TRBD1. The junction had 9 bases not matched to a gene; V was cut back by 4 bases and J by 3 bases. CDR1 SGHRS and CDR2 YFSETQ come from the germline V gene. The CDR3 is made up of 15 amino acids.

V and J are TRBV5-4 and TRBJ1-2, with TRBD1 matching over 9 bases. V dropped 4 bases and J dropped 8; count of bases not matched to a gene: 6. The CDR3 spans 13 residues. Per germline, CDR1 SGHNT and CDR2 YYREEE (reference sequence). CDR3 in DNA: TGTGCCAGCAGCGTACAGGGGGCTGACGGCTACACCTTC. It yields the protein CASSVQGADGYTF.